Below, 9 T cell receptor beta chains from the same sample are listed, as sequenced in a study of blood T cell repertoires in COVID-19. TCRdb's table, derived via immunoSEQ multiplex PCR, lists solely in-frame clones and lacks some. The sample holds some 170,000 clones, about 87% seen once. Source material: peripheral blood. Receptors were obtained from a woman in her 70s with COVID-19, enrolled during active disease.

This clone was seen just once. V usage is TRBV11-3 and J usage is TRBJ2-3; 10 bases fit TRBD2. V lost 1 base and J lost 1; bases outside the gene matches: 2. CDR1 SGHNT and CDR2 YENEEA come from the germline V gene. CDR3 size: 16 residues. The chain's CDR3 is CASSLGTSGRTDTQYF. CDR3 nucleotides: TGTGCCAGCAGCTTAGGGACTAGCGGCCGCACAGATACGCAGTATTTT.

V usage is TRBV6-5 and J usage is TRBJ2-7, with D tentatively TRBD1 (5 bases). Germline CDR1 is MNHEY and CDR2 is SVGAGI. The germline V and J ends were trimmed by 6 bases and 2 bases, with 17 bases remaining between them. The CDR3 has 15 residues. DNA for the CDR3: TGTGCCAGCAGCCGAAGGGGCCTCGATACCTACGAGCAGTACTTC. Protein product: CASSRRGLDTYEQYF.

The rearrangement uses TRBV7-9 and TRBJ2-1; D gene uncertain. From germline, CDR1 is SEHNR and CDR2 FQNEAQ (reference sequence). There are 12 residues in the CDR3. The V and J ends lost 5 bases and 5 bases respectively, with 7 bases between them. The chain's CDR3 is CASSRLNNEQFF. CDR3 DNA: TGTGCCAGCAGCCGGTTGAACAATGAGCAGTTCTTC.

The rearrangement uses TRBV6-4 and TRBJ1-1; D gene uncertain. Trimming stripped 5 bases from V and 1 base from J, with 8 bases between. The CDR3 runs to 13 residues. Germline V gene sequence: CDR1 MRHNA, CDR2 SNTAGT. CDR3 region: CASSTTGNTEAFF. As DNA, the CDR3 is TGTGCCAGCAGTACTACGGGGAACACTGAAGCTTTCTTT.

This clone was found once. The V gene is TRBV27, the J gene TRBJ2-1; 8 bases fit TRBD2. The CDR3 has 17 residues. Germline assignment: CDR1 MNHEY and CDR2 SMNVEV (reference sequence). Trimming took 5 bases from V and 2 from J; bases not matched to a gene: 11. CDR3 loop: CASSPASGRVAYNEQFF. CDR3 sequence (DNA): TGTGCCAGCAGTCCCGCGTCCGGGAGGGTTGCCTACAATGAGCAGTTCTTC.

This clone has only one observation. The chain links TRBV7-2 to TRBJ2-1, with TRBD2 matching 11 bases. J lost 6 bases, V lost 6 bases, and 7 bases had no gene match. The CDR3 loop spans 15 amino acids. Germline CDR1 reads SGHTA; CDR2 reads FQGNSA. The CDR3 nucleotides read TGTGCCAGCAGTCCAACTAGCGGGAGTTTCAATGAGCAGTTCTTC. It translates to CASSPTSGSFNEQFF.

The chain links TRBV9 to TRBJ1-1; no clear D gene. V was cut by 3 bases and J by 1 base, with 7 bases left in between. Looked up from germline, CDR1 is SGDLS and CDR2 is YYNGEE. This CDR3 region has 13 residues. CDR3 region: CASSDQRNTEAFF. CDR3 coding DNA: TGTGCCAGCAGCGACCAGCGGAACACTGAAGCTTTCTTT.

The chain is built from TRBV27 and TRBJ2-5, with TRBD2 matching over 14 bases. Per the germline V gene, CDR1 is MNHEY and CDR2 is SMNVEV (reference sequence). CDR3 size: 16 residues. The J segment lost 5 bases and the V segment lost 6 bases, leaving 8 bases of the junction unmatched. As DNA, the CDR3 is TGTGCCAGCAGGATAAGACTAGCGGGAGGGCCTGAGACCCAGTACTTC. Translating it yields CASRIRLAGGPETQYF.

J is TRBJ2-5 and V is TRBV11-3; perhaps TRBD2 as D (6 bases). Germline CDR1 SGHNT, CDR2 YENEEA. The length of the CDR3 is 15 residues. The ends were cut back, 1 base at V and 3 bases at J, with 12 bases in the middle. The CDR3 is CASSLAVGSEETQYF. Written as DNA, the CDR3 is TGTGCCAGCAGCTTAGCGGTCGGGAGTGAAGAGACCCAGTACTTC.